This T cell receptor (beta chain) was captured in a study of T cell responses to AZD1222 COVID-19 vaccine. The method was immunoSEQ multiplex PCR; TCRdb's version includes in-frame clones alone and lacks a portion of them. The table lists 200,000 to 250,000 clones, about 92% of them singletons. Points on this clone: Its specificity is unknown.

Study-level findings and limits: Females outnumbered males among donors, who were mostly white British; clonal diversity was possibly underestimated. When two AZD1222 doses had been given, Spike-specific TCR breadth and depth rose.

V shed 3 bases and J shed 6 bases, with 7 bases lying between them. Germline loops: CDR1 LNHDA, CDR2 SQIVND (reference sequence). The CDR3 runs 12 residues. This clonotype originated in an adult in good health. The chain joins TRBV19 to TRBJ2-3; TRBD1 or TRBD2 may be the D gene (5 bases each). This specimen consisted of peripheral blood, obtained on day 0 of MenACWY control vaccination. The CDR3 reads CASSIEGDTQYF. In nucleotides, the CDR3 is TGTGCCAGTAGTATCGAGGGGGATACGCAGTATTTT.